The 29 T cell receptor beta chains below all came from one sample that was sequenced in a study of CD8 T cells in ankylosing spondylitis (dated by TCRdb to the late 2010s). The library came from 5' RACE. The sequencer was an Illumina HiSeq 2500. TCRdb passed the public sequencing reads through fastp at Q25 and MiXCR, retaining productive beta sequences. Identical CDR3 protein sequences are pooled into one entry, listed with their most common genes and DNA. Within this sample are some 270,000 distinct CDR3 sequences, with roughly 32% of them counted one time only. The ten largest clonotypes hold about 4.2% of the sample. The sequenced sample was blood, either unsorted or a sorted T cell fraction (not recorded which). Every receptor here comes from a male donor with ankylosing spondylitis or in good health (not recorded which).

Notes on this clonotype: It may be a read error: a sequence one base away is much more abundant. The rearrangement links TRBV12-3 or TRBV12-4 to TRBJ2-7; tentatively, D is TRBD1 or TRBD2 (5 bases each). With 5 bases removed from V and 4 bases from J, the gap between germline ends came to 9 bases. The CDR3 sequence is 12 residues long. This CDR3 is CASSNEGYEQYF. CDR3 nucleotide sequence: TGTGCCAGCAGTAACGAGGGGTACGAGCAGTACTTC.

This clonotype was detected a few times. The V gene is TRBV24-1, the J gene TRBJ2-2; 8 bases map to TRBD2. Germline CDR1 reads KGHDR; CDR2 reads SFDVKD. This CDR3 has 17 amino acids. With 3 bases clipped from V and 3 bases from J, the junction kept 8 bases outside the gene matches. The CDR3 reads CATSDPGTSEDTGELFF. The CDR3 DNA reads TGTGCCACCAGTGATCCCGGGACTAGTGAGGACACCGGGGAGCTGTTTTTT.

In its sample, this clonotype was seen many times. The V and J genes are TRBV7-6 and TRBJ1-2, with D maybe TRBD1 (5 bases). Germline V gene data show CDR1 as SGHVS and CDR2 as FNYEAQ. V was trimmed by 1 base and J by 5 bases, leaving 11 bases between them. This CDR3 has 14 residues. The CDR3 reads CASSLDTGGYGYTF. The CDR3 DNA reads as TGTGCCAGCAGCTTAGATACAGGTGGATATGGCTACACCTTC.

This clonotype was detected only a few times. V gene TRBV5-1 combines with J gene TRBJ2-7; unclear D gene. Trimming cost V 0 bases and J 3 bases, with 10 bases left between them. CDR3 length: 14 residues. Germline values: CDR1 SGHRS, CDR2 YFSETQ. CDR3 region: CASSLVGQVYEQYF. In nucleotides, the CDR3 is TGCGCCAGCAGCTTGGTTGGGCAGGTCTACGAGCAGTACTTC.

A few counts support this clonotype. The chain uses TRBV5-6 and TRBJ2-1; 10 bases line up with TRBD2. The V gene's germline CDR1 is SGHDT and CDR2 YYEEEE. The CDR3 extends over 17 amino acids. Trimming took 1 base from V and 5 from J; bases not matched to a gene: 9. This chain's CDR3 is CASSLPSSGGINNEQFF. CDR3 DNA: TGTGCCAGCAGCTTGCCATCTAGCGGGGGCATAAACAATGAGCAGTTCTTC.

This chain joins TRBV12-3 or TRBV12-4 and TRBJ2-6, with TRBD2 identical over 8 bases. The CDR3 covers 16 residues. Germline trimming cut 4 bases from V and 2 bases from J; bases unmatched to any gene: 4. The CDR3 loop is CASSWGGLAGANVLTF. The CDR3 region has the DNA TGTGCCAGCAGTTGGGGGGGACTAGCTGGGGCCAACGTCCTGACTTTC.

There are a few counts of this clonotype. This chain links TRBV6-1 with TRBJ1-2; D might be TRBD1 (6 bases). The germline V gene has CDR1 MNHNS and CDR2 SASEGT. Trimming took 1 base from V and 4 from J, leaving 10 bases between them. The CDR3 is 14 amino acids. The CDR3 loop is CASSEGDTPYGYTF. The CDR3 DNA reads as TGTGCCAGCAGTGAAGGGGACACCCCCTATGGCTACACCTTC.

This chain connects TRBV5-6 to TRBJ2-3; 10 bases match TRBD1. Germline V gene sequence: CDR1 SGHDT, CDR2 YYEEEE. V shed 4 bases and J 6 bases; nucleotides not matched to a gene: 5. This CDR3 has 14 residues. The CDR3 loop is CASSLDRGEDTQYF. DNA for the CDR3: TGTGCCAGCAGCCTGGACAGGGGGGAGGATACGCAGTATTTT.

This chain links TRBV3-1 with TRBJ1-1, with TRBD1 identical over 8 bases. There are 15 residues in the CDR3. Germline values: CDR1 LGHDT, CDR2 YNNKEL (reference sequence). The junction had 7 bases not matched to a gene; V was cut back by 4 bases and J by 3 bases. CDR3 loop: CASSPSDRADTEAFF. For the CDR3, the DNA is TGTGCCAGCAGCCCTTCGGACAGGGCGGACACTGAAGCTTTCTTT.

The sample holds a few counts of this clonotype. The gene calls are TRBV4-1 and TRBJ2-3, with 12 bases identical to TRBD2. The V gene's germline CDR1 is MGHRA and CDR2 YSYEKL. CDR3 length equals 20 residues. V lost 1 base and J lost 4; bases outside the gene matches: 15. The DNA of the CDR3 is TGCGCCAGCAGCCAAGCAACTAGCGGGGGGCCCGGTACAAAGGCAGATACGCAGTATTTT. Translated, it gives CASSQATSGGPGTKADTQYF.

The rearrangement links TRBV15 to TRBJ1-5, with a tentative D call TRBD1 (5 bases). V dropped 1 base and J dropped 5 bases, with 12 bases sitting between them. CDR1 and CDR2 (germline): LNHNV, YYDKDF (reference sequence). This CDR3 spans 15 amino acids. CDR3 DNA: TGTGCCACCAGCAGAGCCCGTGGGGGAGATCAGCCCCAGCATTTT. Translating gives CATSRARGGDQPQHF.

This clonotype was seen ten or more times. The rearrangement joins TRBV20-1 to TRBJ2-1; 13 bases are shared with TRBD2. The CDR3 has 13 amino acids. Per germline, CDR1 DFQATT and CDR2 SNEGSKA (reference sequence). Germline trimming cut 6 bases from V and 10 bases from J; bases unmatched to any gene: 6. The DNA of the CDR3 is TGCAGTGCCCTACTAGCGGGGGGGCGAGAGCAGTTCTTC. It encodes CSALLAGGREQFF.

This clonotype showed up just a few times. This chain uses TRBV20-1 with TRBJ2-1, with TRBD2 matching over 8 bases. The CDR3 has 16 amino acids. CDR1 and CDR2 from the germline V gene are DFQATT and SNEGSKA (reference sequence). V lost 1 base and J lost 8; bases outside the gene matches: 13. CDR3 loop: CSARGVRVAGLDEQFF. The CDR3 DNA follows: TGCAGTGCTAGAGGGGTGAGGGTAGCGGGACTGGATGAGCAGTTCTTC.

This clonotype was detected only a few times. The gene calls are TRBV5-5 and TRBJ1-2; perhaps TRBD1 as D (6 bases). CDR3 size: 12 residues. Trimming pared 2 bases from V and 7 bases from J, leaving 9 bases between. CDR1 is SGHKS, CDR2 YYEKEE, per germline (reference sequence). The CDR3 DNA is TGTGCCAGCAGCTTTCAGGGGCCTGGCTACACCTTC. It translates to CASSFQGPGYTF. Together with reference TRBV5-5 and TRBJ1-2, the CDR3 gives the full variable domain: DAGVTQSPTHLIKTRGQQVTLRCSPISGHKSVSWYQQVLGQGPQFIFQYYEKEERGRGNFPDRFSARQFPNYSSELNVNALLLGDSALYLCASSFQGPGYTFGSGTRLTVV.

This clonotype was detected once. J is TRBJ2-7 and V is TRBV3-1; D call uncertain. CDR3 size: 12 residues. Trimming pared 0 bases from V and 7 bases from J, leaving 7 bases between. Germline values: CDR1 LGHDT, CDR2 YNNKEL (reference sequence). The CDR3 coding sequence is TGTGCCAGCAGCCAAGAGGATTTAGAGCAGTACTTC. Amino acids: CASSQEDLEQYF.

This clonotype has only a few counts. The rearrangement joins TRBV6-5 to TRBJ2-7; 9 bases align to TRBD1. J lost 7 bases, V lost 2 bases, and 3 bases had no gene match. Germline V gives CDR1 MNHEY, CDR2 SVGAGI. This CDR3 is built from 13 residues. CDR3 in DNA: TGTGCCAGCAGTTACGGACAGGGGAGGGAGCAGTACTTC. It specifies CASSYGQGREQYF.

The V gene is TRBV15, the J gene TRBJ2-5; 9 nucleotides line up with TRBD1. This CDR3 has 14 residues. Germline V lookup: CDR1 LNHNV, CDR2 YYDKDF (reference sequence). The junction had 6 bases not matched to a gene; V was cut back by 5 bases and J by 5 bases. The CDR3 loop reads CATSFGQGMETQYF. Written as DNA, the CDR3 is TGTGCCACCAGCTTCGGACAGGGGATGGAGACCCAGTACTTC.

This clonotype was seen ten or more times. Here the CDR3 reads CSVQGTGTELAYNEQFF. CDR3 nucleotide sequence: TGCAGCGTTCAAGGGACAGGTACTGAGTTAGCCTACAATGAGCAGTTCTTC. This chain links TRBV29-1 with TRBJ2-1; 8 nucleotides match TRBD1. Germline V gene sequence: CDR1 SQVTM, CDR2 ANQGSEA. This CDR3 region has 17 residues. V lost 5 bases, J lost 2 bases, and 14 bases stayed unmatched.

This clonotype was observed a few times. The gene calls are TRBV12-3 or TRBV12-4 and TRBJ1-1; D ambiguous. V was clipped by 10 bases and J by 5 bases, with 8 bases between them. This CDR3 spans 10 amino acids. The CDR3 protein is CATGRTEAFF. CDR3 bases: TGTGCCACCGGGAGAACTGAAGCTTTCTTT.

There are many counts of this clonotype. The chain employs TRBV20-1 and TRBJ2-1; D remains unclear. Germline loops: CDR1 DFQATT, CDR2 SNEGSKA (reference sequence). V lost 6 bases, J lost 8 bases, and 14 bases lay in between. The CDR3 is made up of 12 amino acids. The CDR3 sequence is CSAPRYADEQFF. The CDR3 DNA sequence: TGCAGTGCGCCTCGGTACGCGGATGAGCAGTTCTTC.

This clonotype has only a few counts. The chain recombines TRBV5-1 with TRBJ2-7, with TRBD1 identical over 8 bases. Germline V gene lookup returns CDR1 SGHRS and CDR2 YFSETQ. This CDR3 region has 15 residues. J lost 0 bases, V lost 3 bases, and 5 bases had no gene match. In DNA form, the CDR3 reads TGCGCCAGCAGCTGGGGACAGGTCCCCTCCTACGAGCAGTACTTC. Encoded protein: CASSWGQVPSYEQYF.

Only a few counts were recorded for this clonotype. The chain uses TRBV30 and TRBJ2-2; D possibly uses TRBD1 or TRBD2 (5 bases each). Germline loops: CDR1 GTSNPN, CDR2 SVGIG (reference sequence). The CDR3 contains 14 residues. Trimming pared 0 bases from V and 7 bases from J, leaving 12 bases between. CDR3 nucleotide sequence: TGTGCCTGGAGTGTACTCCTTGGGGGCGGGGAGCTGTTTTTT. Its protein is CAWSVLLGGGELFF.

This clonotype was recorded only once. The CDR3 reads CSARDDGGGETQYF. CDR3 DNA sequence: TGCAGTGCTAGAGATGACGGGGGAGGGGAGACCCAGTACTTC. The genes are TRBV20-1 and TRBJ2-5; TRBD2 matches 7 bases. Losses at the gene ends were 0 bases for V and 5 bases for J; bases not matched to a gene: 6. CDR1 is DFQATT, CDR2 SNEGSKA, per germline (reference sequence). This CDR3 has 14 amino acids.

V gene TRBV12-3 or TRBV12-4 combines with J gene TRBJ2-7, with a possible D match to TRBD2 (6 bases). Trimming stripped 8 bases from V and 1 base from J, with 12 bases between. The CDR3 length is 13 residues. In DNA, the CDR3 is TGTGCCAGCCAAGTGGCGGGGTCCTACGAGCAGTACTTC. It translates to CASQVAGSYEQYF.

This clonotype was picked up a small number of times. The gene calls are TRBV20-1 and TRBJ1-5; D is ambiguous. This CDR3 spans 13 amino acids. V was pared by 0 bases and J by 10 bases, with 13 bases between. CDR1 and CDR2 from the germline V gene are DFQATT and SNEGSKA (reference sequence). DNA for the CDR3: TGCAGTGCTAGAGATCTCCGAACGGCCCCCCAGCATTTT. Translating it yields CSARDLRTAPQHF.

This clonotype was observed a few times. This sequence joins TRBV20-1 and TRBJ2-3, with D perhaps TRBD1 (5 bases). The CDR3 sequence is 13 residues long. The germline V gene encodes CDR1 DFQATT and CDR2 SNEGSKA (reference sequence). The germline V and J ends were trimmed by 8 bases and 0 bases, with 12 bases remaining between them. The CDR3 DNA reads TGCAGTCCATGGACAAGAAGCACAGATACGCAGTATTTT. Its translation is CSPWTRSTDTQYF.

This chain links TRBV7-9 with TRBJ1-2; D ambiguous. The length of the CDR3 is 13 residues. Per germline, CDR1 SEHNR and CDR2 FQNEAQ (reference sequence). V gave up 4 bases and J gave up 6 bases, with 12 bases separating them. Here the CDR3 reads CASSYFNSHGYTF. In nucleotides, the CDR3 is TGTGCCAGCAGCTACTTCAATTCACATGGCTACACCTTC.

This chain uses TRBV4-2 with TRBJ2-2; a possible D gene is TRBD2 (5 bases). CDR1 and CDR2 from the germline V gene are LGHNA and YNFKEQ. The V gene lost 0 bases and the J gene lost 9 bases, with 8 bases spanning the gap. CDR3 length: 13 residues. The CDR3 reads CASSQDGGRELFF. CDR3 nucleotides: TGTGCCAGCAGCCAAGATGGAGGCCGGGAGCTGTTTTTT.

The V and J genes are TRBV12-3 or TRBV12-4 and TRBJ1-1; unclear D gene. The CDR3 consists of 13 residues. Trimming pared 7 bases from V and 2 bases from J, leaving 11 bases between. CDR3 DNA: TGTGCCAGCACCCGTGCTGGTAACACTGAAGCTTTCTTT. Amino acids: CASTRAGNTEAFF.